This T cell receptor (beta chain) was obtained from a study of cytomegalovirus exposure and HLA in healthy donors. Study results and limitations: In vitro, a few CMV-associated chains proved specific for CMV antigens.

PCR primers comprised 60 Vbeta and 13 Jbeta primers. The assay was immunoSEQ multiplex PCR, and TCRdb's table has in-frame clones only and misses some. The sample holds tens of thousands of clones. Concerning this clone: Antigen specificity is unknown.

Germline V CDR1 and CDR2: MNHEY, SVGAGI. The CDR3 runs 16 residues. Trimming cost V 3 bases and J 8 bases, with 22 bases left between them. The sequenced sample consisted of PBMCs. V usage is TRBV6-5 and J usage is TRBJ1-2; D not certain. This TCR was sampled from a woman in her thirties or forties in good health and CMV-seropositive. CDR3 coding DNA: TGTGCCAGCAGTTATATCCGGGAGTTCGATGGGTCGGGCTACACCTTC. This gives the protein CASSYIREFDGSGYTF.